These 14 T cell receptor beta chains came from one sample sequenced in a study of CD8 T cells in ankylosing spondylitis. TCRdb ran MiXCR on the 5' RACE reads and lists one entry per CDR3 protein. There are almost 250,000 distinct CDR3 sequences in the sample; under 35% occur only once, and approximately 4.6% lies in the top ten. Sequenced input: blood, either unsorted or a sorted T cell fraction (not recorded which). The receptors were gathered from a male donor with ankylosing spondylitis or in good health (not recorded which).

As DNA, the CDR3 is TGTGCCAGCTCACCATCCCTCAAAGGGCGAGGGATTGAAGCTTTCTTT. Translation: CASSPSLKGRGIEAFF. The chain is built from TRBV18 and TRBJ1-1; D unclear. Germline V CDR1 and CDR2: KGHSH, LQKENI. V was trimmed by 2 bases and J by 7 bases, leaving 20 bases between them. The CDR3 runs to 16 residues.

This clonotype showed up just a few times. The J gene is TRBJ2-7, the V gene TRBV11-2, with 7 bases aligning to TRBD1. Per the germline V gene, CDR1 is SGHAT and CDR2 is FQNNGV. After removal of 1 base from V and 2 bases from J, the junction contained 5 bases not matched to a gene. The CDR3 has 15 amino acids. This CDR3 reads CASSLGGTDTYEQYF. DNA for the CDR3: TGTGCCAGCAGCTTAGGGGGGACAGATACCTACGAGCAGTACTTC.

CDR3 sequence (DNA): TGTGCCATCATAGGGTTCACAGATACGCAGTATTTT. It yields the protein CAIIGFTDTQYF. The chain uses TRBV10-3 and TRBJ2-3; D remains ambiguous. V was cut by 7 bases and J by 2 bases, with 7 bases left in between. The CDR3 is 12 amino acids. Germline CDR1 reads ENHRY; CDR2 reads SYGVKD.

The rearrangement uses TRBV29-1 and TRBJ2-2; perhaps TRBD2 as D (7 bases). With 0 bases removed from V and 4 bases from J, the gap between germline ends came to 21 bases. Looked up from germline, CDR1 is SQVTM and CDR2 is ANQGSEA. CDR3 size: 18 residues. DNA of the CDR3: TGCAGCGTTGAAGATCATGGTTTAGGGGGGGGCTCCACCGGGGAGCTGTTTTTT. Encoded protein: CSVEDHGLGGGSTGELFF.

CDR3 DNA: TGCAGTGCTAGAGATCTAGCGAGCCCGGGCGAGCAGTACTTC. It yields the protein CSARDLASPGEQYF. The V gene is TRBV20-1, the J gene TRBJ2-7, with a possible D match to TRBD2 (6 bases). This CDR3 is 14 amino acids long. Per the germline V gene, CDR1 is DFQATT and CDR2 is SNEGSKA (reference sequence). The V gene lost 0 bases and the J gene lost 6 bases, with 15 bases spanning the gap.

The rearrangement uses TRBV29-1 and TRBJ1-1; no clear D. The CDR3 spans 14 residues. Trimming removed 7 bases from V and 2 bases from J, with 17 bases in between. The V gene's germline CDR1 is SQVTM and CDR2 ANQGSEA. In DNA, the CDR3 is TGCAGCGCCAAGGGTCAATGGGCCAACACTGAAGCTTTCTTT. Encoded protein: CSAKGQWANTEAFF.

This clonotype was counted between two and nine times. This chain joins TRBV6-1 and TRBJ2-3; D is possibly TRBD1 (6 bases). Germline CDR1 and CDR2: MNHNS and SASEGT. The CDR3 totals 14 residues. Trimming took 10 bases from V and 1 from J, leaving 15 bases between them. This CDR3 is CATAGVVGTDTQYF. Written as DNA, the CDR3 is TGTGCCACCGCAGGGGTTGTGGGCACAGATACGCAGTATTTT.

This clonotype was seen a few times. J is TRBJ2-1 and V is TRBV18; a possible D gene is TRBD2 (6 bases). Trimming left V 0 bases short and J 6 bases short, with 12 bases between. The CDR3 contains 15 residues. CDR1 and CDR2 from the germline V gene are KGHSH and LQKENI. The DNA of the CDR3 is TGTGCCAGCTCACCACCGGCGGGGACGGGCAATGAGCAGTTCTTC. Amino acid sequence: CASSPPAGTGNEQFF.

The J gene is TRBJ2-5, the V gene TRBV3-1; possibly TRBD2 for D (6 bases). V was trimmed by 0 bases and J by 2 bases, leaving 16 bases between them. The CDR3 runs 17 residues. The germline gives CDR1 LGHDT, CDR2 YNNKEL (reference sequence). The CDR3 loop reads CASSQDSVRRGQETQYF. The CDR3 DNA follows: TGTGCCAGCAGCCAAGATTCGGTTCGGCGGGGTCAAGAGACCCAGTACTTC.

The chain links TRBV20-1 to TRBJ2-3; no clear D gene. Germline CDR1 reads DFQATT; CDR2 reads SNEGSKA (reference sequence). This CDR3 is built from 15 residues. Deletions cut 3 bases from V and 3 bases from J, with 16 bases between. CDR3 in DNA: TGCAGTGCTAGGTCGCCCCGAGGATCAACAGATACGCAGTATTTT. Protein: CSARSPRGSTDTQYF.

V is TRBV20-1 and J is TRBJ2-7; D remains ambiguous. This CDR3 has 14 residues. Germline CDR1 is DFQATT and CDR2 is SNEGSKA (reference sequence). V lost 3 bases, J lost 6 bases, and 18 bases lay in between. As DNA, the CDR3 is TGCAGTGCTAGCTTCCCCATAGAACACCCCGAGCAGTACTTC. Its translation is CSASFPIEHPEQYF.

This clonotype was seen only a few times. The chain employs TRBV6-5 and TRBJ2-1, with TRBD1 matching 9 bases. V lost 2 bases and J lost 6; bases outside the gene matches: 2. CDR1 is MNHEY and CDR2 is SVGAGI in the germline V gene. This CDR3 is 14 amino acids long. CDR3 protein: CASSYGDRVNEQFF. The CDR3 region has the DNA TGTGCCAGCAGTTACGGGGACAGGGTCAATGAGCAGTTCTTC.

The J gene is TRBJ2-7, the V gene TRBV12-3 or TRBV12-4; D is uncertain. The CDR3 covers 13 residues. V dropped 5 bases and J dropped 3 bases, with 11 bases sitting between them. CDR3 sequence: CASSTNPLYEQYF. The CDR3 DNA reads as TGTGCCAGCAGTACGAACCCCCTCTACGAGCAGTACTTC.

This clonotype was counted only a few times. The chain recombines TRBV10-2 with TRBJ1-1; TRBD1 agrees at 7 bases. The CDR3 sequence is 13 residues long. V trimming: 8 bases; J trimming: 5 bases; junction bases outside the gene matches: 8. Germline values: CDR1 WSHSY, CDR2 SAAADI. The CDR3 nucleotides read TGCGCCAGCCTACAGGGGCGGAGGACTGAAGCTTTCTTT. Protein product: CASLQGRRTEAFF.